This T cell receptor beta chain was identified in a study of shared clonotypes between healthy human individuals (dated by TCRdb to 2018 to 2021). As for the study more broadly: Three men and two women, aged 18 to 49 years, made up the cohort. For each donor, CD4 naive and CD4 memory were each run on three plates, CD8 naive on two plates, and CD8 memory on one plate. To estimate repertoire size and how much clonotypes are shared between individuals, the study performed deep sequencing of blood TCR repertoires from 4 to 6 healthy adults. Leukapheresis yielded between about 0.9 and 9.5 billion PBMCs per donor. To increase sequencing depth and limit assay-specific biases, different laboratories used diverse techniques to prepare libraries and sequence TCR repertoires.

Reading from cysteine to phenylalanine, the CDR3 counts 14 amino acids. Only the CDR3 region is kept as DNA, spanning 42 bases read in frame from base 1. Relative to germline, V is missing 6 bases and J is missing 0 bases, with 3 bases of the junction outside any gene match. The germline V gene sets CDR1 to SQVTM and CDR2 to ANQGSEA. The investigation overall reported the following: Naive subsets generally had larger estimated clonotype richness than memory subsets. Clonotypes shared by all four sorted-subset donors showed higher generation probabilities than non-shared clonotypes. Incomplete sequencing was indicated by rarefaction of sorted-subset datasets, despite the large sequencing depth. Sampling was limited to blood, and TCR repertoires in tissue likely differ from TCR repertoires in blood. Pairwise subsampling indicated that sequencing depth was expected to affect the degree of clonotype sharing among donors. Because the study included a small number of donors, the genetic and exposure-history diversity represented was limited. When a few donors were compared, the shared fraction of clonotypes was around 5% for naive CD4, 3.5% for naive CD8, 2% to 2.5% for memory CD4, and 0.3% to 0.5% for memory CD8.

The donors were healthy, HIV-negative adults with no recently reported acute infections or vaccinations. Every donor was a Caucasian adult residing in Nashville, Tennessee, USA. Magnetic negative selection was used to enrich CD4+ T cells, after which naive cells were positively selected on CD45RA and the negative fraction became the memory subset. After blood collection by leukapheresis, PBMCs were isolated using Ficoll-Histopaque density gradient centrifugation and then cryopreserved in the vapor phase of liquid nitrogen. Analytical flow cytometry was used to check the purity and quantity of each magnetically sorted T cell population. Genomic DNA was isolated from every sorted fraction and measured by UV absorbance on a Nanodrop 2000c. On this clone itself: Its antigen is still unknown. No per-base quality is available; no much larger clone lies one base away.

Using the deep immunoSEQ assay, multiplex PCR amplified TCR CDR3 regions from genomic DNA. Genomic DNA extracted from each cell subset was distributed evenly over all wells of several immunoSEQ 96-well plates, and each plate served as one replicate. For sorted subsets, around 200 ng genomic DNA, equal to approximately 30,000 T cell genomes, was loaded into each replicate PCR. Purified libraries were measured with a Qubit 3.0 fluorometer, size-checked on a Bioanalyzer 2100, and measured again with the KAPA Library Quantification kit. Every immunoSEQ 96-well plate was sequenced on a separate single-read 150-cycle Illumina NextSeq 550 flow cell. In the authors' own workflow: Because the immunoSEQ output held only junctional sequences and lacked quality scores, the filtering could not match the filtering applied to full-length reads. To assign V/J genes and CDR3, sequences were annotated using PyIR, a Python wrapper for IgBLAST v1.9, with IMGT germline references. Any read was removed if the V/J assignment was weak (E-value above 1e-6), the CDR3 was missing, or the read contained stop codons, out-of-frame junctions, or ambiguous translated residues. A V3J clonotype was defined by an identical inferred V gene, J gene, and CDR3 amino acid sequence. Percentage overlap between repertoires was calculated by dividing the number of shared unique clonotypes by the size of the smaller repertoire. Three approaches were used to assess repertoire richness: RTK rarefaction, the Chao1 estimator, and Recon v2.1 estimates of unobserved clonotypes. For all TCRbeta clonotypes obtained by the gDNA method from a handful of donors, generation probabilities were computed with OLGA. TCRdb took this table from immuneACCESS and kept in-frame rearrangements with V and J called. Such tables lack part of the clones; where checked against another copy, unresolved V genes explain under half of the gap, and the rest is unexplained. Clone size and the V and J calls come from that table; the DNA yielded D and trimming. This sample is represented by over a million clones; approximately 98.5% of them were singletons. 0.36% of the sample is held by the ten biggest clonotypes.

The TCR sequence derives from a young man in good health. The chain links TRBV29-1 with TRBJ2-2, with TRBD1 matching 8 junction bases. The source material was naive CD4+ T cells sorted from blood. The label giving this sample's cell subset or site can be read as: CD45RA+ positively selected. The CDR3 protein is CSVQGAPNTGELFF. Read as DNA, the sequence is TGCAGCGTCCAGGGGGCCCCGAACACCGGGGAGCTGTTTTTT.